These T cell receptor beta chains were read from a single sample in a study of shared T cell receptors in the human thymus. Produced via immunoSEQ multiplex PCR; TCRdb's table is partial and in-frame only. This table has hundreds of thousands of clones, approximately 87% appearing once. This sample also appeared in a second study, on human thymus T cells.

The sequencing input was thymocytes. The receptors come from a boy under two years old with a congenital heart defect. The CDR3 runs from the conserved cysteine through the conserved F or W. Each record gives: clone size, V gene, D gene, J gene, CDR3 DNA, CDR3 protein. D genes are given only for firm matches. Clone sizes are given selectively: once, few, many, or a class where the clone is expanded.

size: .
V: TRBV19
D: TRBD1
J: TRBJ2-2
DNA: TGTGCCAGTAGTATGACAGGGGCTACTGTTTCCGGGGAGCTGTTTTTT
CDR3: CASSMTGATVSGELFF

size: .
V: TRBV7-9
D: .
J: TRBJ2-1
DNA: TGTGCCAGCAGTCAAAAAATTGGGGCCGATGAGCAGTTCTTC
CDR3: CASSQKIGADEQFF

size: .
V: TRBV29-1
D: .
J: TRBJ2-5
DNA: TGCAGCGTTGACCTAGACAGGTACCAAGAGACCCAGTACTTC
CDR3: CSVDLDRYQETQYF

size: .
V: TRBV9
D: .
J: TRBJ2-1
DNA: TGTGCCAGCAGCGCTGACTGGACTACCTCCTACAATGAGCAGTTCTTC
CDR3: CASSADWTTSYNEQFF

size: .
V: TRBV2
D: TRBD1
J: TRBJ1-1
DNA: TGTGCCAGCAGTACAGGGGTAAACACTGAAGCTTTCTTT
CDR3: CASSTGVNTEAFF

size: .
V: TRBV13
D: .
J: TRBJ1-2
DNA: TGTGCCAGCAGCTTCCCGACAGCTAACTATGGCTACACCTTC
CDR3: CASSFPTANYGYTF

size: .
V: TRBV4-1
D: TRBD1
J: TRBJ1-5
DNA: TGTGCCAGCAGCCAAGGGGGACAGAGCAATCAGCCCCAGCATTTT
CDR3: CASSQGGQSNQPQHF

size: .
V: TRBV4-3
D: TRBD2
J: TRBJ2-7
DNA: TGCGCCAGCAGCCAAGGACTAGCCCTGTTTACCTACGAGCAGTACTTC
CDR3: CASSQGLALFTYEQYF

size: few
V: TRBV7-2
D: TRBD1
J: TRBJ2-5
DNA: TGTGCCAGCAGCTTAAAGGCGGGGACAGGGGGAGAGACCCAGTACTTC
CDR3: CASSLKAGTGGETQYF

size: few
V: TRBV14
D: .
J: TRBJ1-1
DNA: TGTGCCAGCAGCCAGACAGGTACTGAAGCTTTCTTT
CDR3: CASSQTGTEAFF